The clone carrying this T cell receptor beta chain was observed at least ten times. At one boundary the junction diverges from the germline segment, which might be a read error. This CDR3 is 17 amino acids long. Germline V gene data show CDR1 as LNHNV and CDR2 as YYDKDF (reference sequence). Here immunoSEQ multiplex PCR was the method, and the copy in TCRdb shows in-frame clones only, minus some. The sample records about 140,000 clones, over 60% being singletons. This sample was taken from a study of blood T cell repertoires in COVID-19. The chain uses TRBV15 and TRBJ2-1; D not certain. This TCR was recovered from a woman between 45 and 60 years old with active or convalescent COVID-19. Sequenced: peripheral blood. In nucleotides, the CDR3 is TGTGCCACCAGCAGAAACCCCCCGCGTTTCTCCAACAATGAGCAGTTCTTC. Translated: CATSRNPPRFSNNEQFF.